This T cell receptor (beta chain) was sequenced for a study of T-cell reconstitution after alpha-beta-depleted transplantation in children. Unique molecular identifiers were incorporated during preparation of the TCRbeta library. One entry per CDR3 protein results from TCRdb running MiXCR on the PCR reads. Of 200,000 to 300,000 distinct CDR3 sequences detected, roughly 26% appear once; the ten largest clones hold roughly 2.7%. This clonotype was found many times. Its antigen is currently unknown. Whole-study results and caveats: After transplant, at about two months, alpha-beta T cells were reportedly derived from several hundred expanded graft clones. After one year, T-cell counts and TCRbeta diversity mostly came from new T cells. Surviving recipient T cells and intrathymic progenitors accounted for some patients' high TCRbeta diversity at day 60.

V lost 8 bases to trimming and J lost 6 bases, with 12 bases between them. There are 12 residues in the CDR3. The germline V gene encodes CDR1 MNHNY and CDR2 SVGAGI (reference sequence). This specimen was PBMCs, taken before TCRalphabeta/CD19-depleted stem cell transplant. J is TRBJ2-3 and V is TRBV6-6; TRBD1 might be the D (6 bases). The TCR sequence derives from a girl aged 2-9 years with Fanconi anemia, due to receive a stem cell transplant. The CDR3 nucleotides read TGTGCCAGCCTAACCACAGGGGATACGCAGTATTTT. The encoded protein is CASLTTGDTQYF.